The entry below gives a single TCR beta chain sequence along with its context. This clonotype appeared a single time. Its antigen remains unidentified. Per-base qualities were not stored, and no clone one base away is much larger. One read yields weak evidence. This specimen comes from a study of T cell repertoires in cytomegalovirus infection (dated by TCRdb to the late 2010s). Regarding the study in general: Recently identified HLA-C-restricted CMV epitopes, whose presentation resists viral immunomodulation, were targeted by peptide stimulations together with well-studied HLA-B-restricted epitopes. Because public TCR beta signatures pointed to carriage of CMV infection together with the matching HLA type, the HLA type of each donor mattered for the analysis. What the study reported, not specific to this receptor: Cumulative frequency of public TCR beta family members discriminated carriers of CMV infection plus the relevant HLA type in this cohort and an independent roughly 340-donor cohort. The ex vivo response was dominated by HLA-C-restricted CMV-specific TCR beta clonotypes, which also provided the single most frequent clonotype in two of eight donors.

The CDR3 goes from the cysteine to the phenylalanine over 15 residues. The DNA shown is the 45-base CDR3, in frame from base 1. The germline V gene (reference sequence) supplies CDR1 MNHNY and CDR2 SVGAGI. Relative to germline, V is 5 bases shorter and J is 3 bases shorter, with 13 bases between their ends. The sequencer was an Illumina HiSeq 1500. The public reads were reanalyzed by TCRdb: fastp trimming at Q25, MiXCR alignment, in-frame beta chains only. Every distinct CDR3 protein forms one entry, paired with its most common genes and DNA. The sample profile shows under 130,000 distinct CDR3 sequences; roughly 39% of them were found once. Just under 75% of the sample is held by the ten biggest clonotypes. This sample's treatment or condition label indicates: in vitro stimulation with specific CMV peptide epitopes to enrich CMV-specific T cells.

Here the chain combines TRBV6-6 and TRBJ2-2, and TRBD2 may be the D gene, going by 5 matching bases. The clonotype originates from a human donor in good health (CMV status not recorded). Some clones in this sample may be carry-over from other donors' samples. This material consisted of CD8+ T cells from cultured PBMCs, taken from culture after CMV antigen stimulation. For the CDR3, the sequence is CASSAGIRDTGELFF. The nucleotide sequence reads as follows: TGTGCCAGCAGTGCCGGGATAAGGGACACCGGGGAGCTGTTTTTT.